These 8 T cell receptor beta chains came from one sample sequenced in a study of PD-1 blockade in classical Hodgkin lymphoma. Time point denoted: cycle 4 day 1 (C4D1), after more than five weeks of nivolumab. All trial patients relapsed after autologous stem cell transplantation. TCRdb keeps only in-frame clones here, not all; method: immunoSEQ multiplex PCR. This table has 80,000 to 100,000 clones, more than 85% appearing once. The sequencing here drew on peripheral blood mononuclear cells (PBMCs), taken before the fourth cycle of nivolumab. The receptors were sampled from a human donor with classical Hodgkin lymphoma.

The chain couples TRBV10-3 to TRBJ2-4, with 9 bases fitting TRBD1. Germline V gene sequence: CDR1 ENHRY, CDR2 SYGVKD. V gave up 6 bases and J gave up 3 bases; unmatched junction bases: 6. This CDR3 contains 15 residues. CDR3 amino acids: CAISPTGGGKNIQYF. DNA for the CDR3: TGTGCCATCAGCCCGACAGGGGGAGGCAAAAACATTCAGTACTTC.

The gene calls are TRBV28 and TRBJ1-3; D is unclear. CDR1 is MDHEN and CDR2 is SYDVKM in the germline V gene. V lost 5 bases and J 4 bases, leaving 15 bases between the germline ends. This CDR3 is 15 amino acids long. The CDR3 here is CASSPRSQRGNTIYF. The CDR3 bases are TGTGCCAGCAGTCCTCGGTCACAGCGAGGAAACACCATATATTTT.

The chain joins TRBV29-1 to TRBJ1-4; D uncertain. Germline assignment: CDR1 SQVTM and CDR2 ANQGSEA. The CDR3 has 12 residues. V was pared by 7 bases and J by 0 bases, with 6 bases between. CDR3 sequence (DNA): TGCAGCGCCGTAGCAACTAATGAAAAACTGTTTTTT. Protein sequence: CSAVATNEKLFF.

V and J are TRBV27 and TRBJ1-5, with 7 bases identical to TRBD1. The CDR3 runs to 15 residues. CDR1 and CDR2 (germline): MNHEY, SMNVEV (reference sequence). V was pared by 2 bases and J by 4 bases, with 5 bases of the junction left unmatched. The DNA for the CDR3 is TGTGCCAGCAGTTTAAGGGGACAGTTTAATCAGCCCCAGCATTTT. Its protein is CASSLRGQFNQPQHF.

This chain joins TRBV29-1 and TRBJ1-1; 8 bases fit TRBD1. Trimming took 0 bases from V and 11 from J; bases not matched to a gene: 5. Per germline, CDR1 SQVTM and CDR2 ANQGSEA. The CDR3 covers 12 residues. CDR3 in amino acids: CSVEEQGATAFF. The CDR3, as DNA: TGCAGCGTTGAAGAGCAGGGGGCGACCGCTTTCTTT.

The chain is built from TRBV12-5 and TRBJ1-5; D is uncertain. This CDR3 has 15 amino acids. CDR1 is LGHNT, CDR2 FRNRAP, per germline. Trimming shortened V by 0 bases and J by 4 bases, and 10 bases separated the two germline ends. The CDR3 coding sequence is TGTGCTAGTGGTTTGGTACTAGGGTCGAATCAGCCCCAGCATTTT. Its protein is CASGLVLGSNQPQHF.

The CDR3 DNA is TGTGCCAGCACCTACGGGACAGGGTCACGGGAGCAGTACTTC. Amino acids: CASTYGTGSREQYF. The rearrangement joins TRBV6-1 to TRBJ2-7, with 9 bases that match TRBD1. Trimming at V came to 7 bases and at J to 7 bases, leaving 11 bases not matched to a gene. The length of the CDR3 is 14 residues. Germline CDR1 MNHNS, CDR2 SASEGT.

V is TRBV14 and J is TRBJ1-2; D gene uncertain. The ends were cut back, 4 bases at V and 3 bases at J, with 15 bases in the middle. The CDR3 totals 15 residues. Germline CDR1 is SGHDN and CDR2 is FVKESK. The CDR3 region has the DNA TGTGCCAGCAGCCGTGGACCCCCCTGGGACTATGGCTACACCTTC. Translating it yields CASSRGPPWDYGYTF. The full variable domain, with the rest looked up from reference TRBV14 and TRBJ1-2, is EAGVTQFPSHSVIEKGQTVTLRCDPISGHDNLYWYRRVMGKEIKFLLHFVKESKQDESGMPNNRFLAERTGGTYSTLKVQPAELEDSGVYFCASSRGPPWDYGYTFGSGTRLTVV.